The 25 T cell receptor beta chains listed next were all sequenced from one sample in a study of cytomegalovirus exposure and HLA in healthy donors. 13 Jbeta primers and 60 Vbeta primers were used for the PCR. Measured with immunoSEQ multiplex PCR; TCRdb has only the in-frame clones, and not every one. The sample carries some 150,000 clones, approximately 80% recorded once. Sequencing input: PBMCs. These TCRs come from a woman aged 40-49 years in good health and CMV-seropositive.

The chain uses TRBV9 and TRBJ2-5, with D perhaps matching TRBD1 (5 bases). Trimming removed 3 bases at V and 5 bases at J, with 14 bases between. CDR1 and CDR2 (germline): SGDLS, YYNGEE. This CDR3 has 14 amino acids. Here the CDR3 DNA reads TGTGCCAGCAGCGCCAGCCAGGGATCTGAGACCCAGTACTTC. It is translated as CASSASQGSETQYF.

The CDR3: CASNPGTGHGELFF. The CDR3 nucleotides are TGTGCCAGTAATCCCGGGACAGGGCACGGGGAGCTGTTTTTT. The chain links TRBV19 to TRBJ2-2, with 9 positions matching TRBD1. V shed 7 bases, J shed 7 bases, and the junction held 7 bases outside the gene matches. Germline V lookup: CDR1 LNHDA, CDR2 SQIVND (reference sequence). This CDR3 spans 14 amino acids.

The CDR3 is CASSFGGGAAFF. Here the CDR3 DNA reads TGTGCCAGCAGCTTCGGAGGGGGCGCGGCTTTCTTT. The chain carries TRBV11-3 and TRBJ1-1; TRBD1 agrees at 7 bases. Germline V gene sequence: CDR1 SGHNT, CDR2 YENEEA. V was pared by 3 bases and J by 11 bases, with 6 bases of the junction left unmatched. The CDR3 loop spans 12 amino acids.

This clone appeared a few times. J is TRBJ2-7 and V is TRBV6-5; 10 bases agree with TRBD2. The length of the CDR3 is 14 residues. Unmatched junction bases numbered 8, after V lost 9 bases and J lost 3 bases. Germline assignment: CDR1 MNHEY and CDR2 SVGAGI. In DNA, the CDR3 is TGTGCCAGTCCCGTAGCGGGAGGCCTCTACGAGCAGTACTTC. Amino acid sequence: CASPVAGGLYEQYF.

The chain uses TRBV27 and TRBJ2-3, with D possibly TRBD2 on 6 matching bases. Trimming stripped 3 bases from V and 3 bases from J, with 13 bases between. This CDR3 is built from 15 residues. CDR1 is MNHEY, CDR2 SMNVEV, per germline (reference sequence). The CDR3 sequence: CASSLGPSATDTQYF. CDR3 DNA: TGTGCCAGCAGTTTGGGCCCTAGCGCTACAGATACGCAGTATTTT.

The chain couples TRBV5-3 to TRBJ1-5; TRBD1 aligns across 8 bases. TRBV5-3 is reported as an ORF; its role is uncertain. CDR3 length: 16 residues. The junction had 6 bases not matched to a gene; V was cut back by 4 bases and J by 0 bases. The CDR3, as DNA: TGTGCCAGAAGCGTTGGGACAGGAGATAGCAATCAGCCCCAGCATTTT. Translating it yields CARSVGTGDSNQPQHF.

J is TRBJ2-7 and V is TRBV7-9, with a weak D call TRBD1 (5 bases). V lost 5 bases to trimming and J lost 5 bases, with 19 bases between them. The CDR3 contains 15 residues. Germline loops: CDR1 SEHNR, CDR2 FQNEAQ (reference sequence). The CDR3 coding sequence is TGTGCCAGCAGCCCGCCAGCAGGGATTATGGACGAGCAGTACTTC. Its translation is CASSPPAGIMDEQYF. Full variable domain (rest looked up from reference TRBV7-9 and TRBJ2-7): DTGVSQNPRHKITKRGQNVTFRCDPISEHNRLYWYRQTLGQGPEFLTYFQNEAQLEKSRLLSDRFSAERPKGSFSTLEIQRTEQGDSAMYLCASSPPAGIMDEQYFGPGTRLTVT.

The J gene is TRBJ2-5, the V gene TRBV7-9, with 10 bases lining up with TRBD1. J was trimmed by 3 bases and V by 4 bases; bases with no gene match: 8. This CDR3 is built from 16 residues. The germline V gene encodes CDR1 SEHNR and CDR2 FQNEAQ (reference sequence). CDR3 coding DNA: TGTGCCAGCAGCTCCAACACCGGGACAGGGGAAGAGACCCAGTACTTC. The encoded protein is CASSSNTGTGEETQYF.

This clone has more than one count but fewer than ten. The genes are TRBV6-1 and TRBJ1-4; 8 bases map to TRBD1. The germline V gene encodes CDR1 MNHNS and CDR2 SASEGT. The CDR3 totals 13 residues. The junction had 7 bases not matched to a gene; V was cut back by 4 bases and J by 12 bases. In DNA form, the CDR3 reads TGTGCCAGCAGTGCCCAGGGGGCGACAGAACTGTTTTTT. This codes for CASSAQGATELFF.

The rearrangement uses TRBV11-1 and TRBJ1-1; the D is unclear. Trimming left V 0 bases short and J 3 bases short, with 14 bases between. In germline, CDR1 is SGHAT, CDR2 FQDESV (reference sequence). CDR3 size: 16 residues. CDR3 in DNA: TGTGCCAGCAGCTTAGCCAGGTCGGGAAGGCACACTGAAGCTTTCTTT. The encoded protein is CASSLARSGRHTEAFF.

The chain uses TRBV27 and TRBJ1-2; 8 bases fit TRBD1. J gave up 2 bases and V 5 bases, and 7 bases lay outside the gene matches. This CDR3 has 15 amino acids. CDR1 and CDR2 from the germline V gene are MNHEY and SMNVEV (reference sequence). The CDR3 is CASSLRGLQNYGYTF. DNA of the CDR3: TGTGCCAGCAGTCTCAGGGGGCTCCAAAACTATGGCTACACCTTC.

V usage is TRBV28 and J usage is TRBJ1-5, with D perhaps matching TRBD1 (6 bases). Deletions cut 6 bases from V and 5 bases from J, with 14 bases between. The CDR3 spans 14 residues. CDR1 and CDR2 from the germline V gene are MDHEN and SYDVKM. CDR3 DNA sequence: TGTGCCAGCAGGAAACAGGGCCCCCATCAGCCCCAGCATTTT. Translation: CASRKQGPHQPQHF.

For this clone: Other DNA sequences in this sample translate to the same CDR3. The J gene is TRBJ1-1, the V gene TRBV9; D remains ambiguous. This CDR3 contains 13 residues. Trimming shortened V by 2 bases and J by 2 bases, and 7 bases separated the two germline ends. Germline V gene data show CDR1 as SGDLS and CDR2 as YYNGEE. CDR3 sequence reads: CASSVGDNTEAFF. CDR3 coding DNA: TGTGCCAGCAGCGTGGGAGACAACACTGAAGCTTTCTTT.

This clone was observed once. This chain joins TRBV6-1 and TRBJ2-1; 7 bases are a match to TRBD2. The V segment lost 8 bases and the J segment 0 bases; nucleotides outside the gene matches: 7. CDR3 length: 15 amino acids. Germline-derived CDR1 and CDR2 are MNHNS and SASEGT. The CDR3 nucleotides are TGTGCCAGCTCAACTAGCGATAGCTCCTACAATGAGCAGTTCTTC. Amino acids: CASSTSDSSYNEQFF.

The V gene is TRBV5-4, the J gene TRBJ2-1, with TRBD1 as a possible D gene (6 bases). Trimming took off 0 bases at V and 4 bases at J, with 20 bases between the two ends. Germline V gene sequence: CDR1 SGHNT, CDR2 YYREEE (reference sequence). The CDR3 has 18 residues. As DNA, the CDR3 is TGTGCCAGCAGCTTGGGGCGGAGTCAAGGGACACCTTACAATGAGCAGTTCTTC. This codes for CASSLGRSQGTPYNEQFF.

The chain uses TRBV29-1 and TRBJ2-1; 9 bases match TRBD2. Germline V lookup: CDR1 SQVTM, CDR2 ANQGSEA. Trimming removed 4 bases from V and 3 bases from J; junction bases left unmatched: 4. The CDR3 has 14 residues. The CDR3 sequence is CSVGASGNYNEQFF. In DNA form, the CDR3 reads TGCAGCGTTGGCGCTAGCGGGAACTACAATGAGCAGTTCTTC.

This clone was found many times. The chain joins TRBV29-1 to TRBJ2-5; 9 bases line up with TRBD2. The germline CDR1 and CDR2 sequences are SQVTM and ANQGSEA. V lost 6 bases and J lost 2; bases outside the gene matches: 4. The CDR3 spans 13 residues. For the CDR3, the DNA is TGCAGCGTGCGGGAGGGGATACAAGAGACCCAGTACTTC. Its protein product is CSVREGIQETQYF. Together with reference TRBV29-1 and TRBJ2-5, the CDR3 gives the full variable domain: SAVISQKPSRDICQRGTSLTIQCQVDSQVTMMFWYRQQPGQSLTLIATANQGSEATYESGFVIDKFPISRPNLTFSTLTVSNMSPEDSSIYLCSVREGIQETQYFGPGTRLLVL.

V is TRBV6-4 and J is TRBJ2-3; 11 bases agree with TRBD2. Germline assignment: CDR1 MRHNA and CDR2 SNTAGT. The CDR3 loop spans 15 amino acids. V shed 6 bases and J 2 bases; nucleotides not matched to a gene: 4. The CDR3 sequence: CASSPGLAATDTQYF. CDR3 coding DNA: TGTGCCAGCAGCCCGGGACTAGCGGCCACAGATACGCAGTATTTT.

The V call is TRBV5-8, the J call TRBJ2-4; TRBD2 matches 8 bases. The ends lost 7 bases at V and 1 base at J; junction bases unmatched: 13. The CDR3 totals 17 residues. Looked up from germline, CDR1 is SGHTS and CDR2 is YDEGEE. In nucleotides, the CDR3 is TGTGCCAGCGCCGGGGGGATTGCGGGAGGTGCCAAAAACATTCAGTACTTC. It is translated as CASAGGIAGGAKNIQYF.

The chain joins TRBV30 to TRBJ1-1, with no clear D. Trimming shortened V by 0 bases and J by 3 bases, and 14 bases separated the two germline ends. The CDR3 spans 15 residues. Germline values: CDR1 GTSNPN, CDR2 SVGIG (reference sequence). The CDR3 DNA reads as TGTGCCTGGAGTGTACGAGGGCCGCTTCACACTGAAGCTTTCTTT. Protein sequence: CAWSVRGPLHTEAFF. Supplemented by reference TRBV30 and TRBJ1-1, the full variable domain reads SQTIHQWPATLVQPVGSPLSLECTVEGTSNPNLYWYRQAAGRGLQLLFYSVGIGQISSEVPQNLSASRPQDRQFILSSKKLLLSDSGFYLCAWSVRGPLHTEAFFGQGTRLTVV.

The rearrangement links TRBV4-1 to TRBJ1-1; 7 nucleotides match TRBD1. The germline V gene encodes CDR1 MGHRA and CDR2 YSYEKL. The CDR3 extends over 19 amino acids. V shed 4 bases, J shed 1 base, and the junction held 18 bases outside the gene matches. The CDR3, as DNA: TGCGCCAGCAGCCCTCCGATCCTCGCAGGGGGTATACAGAACACTGAAGCTTTCTTT. Its protein is CASSPPILAGGIQNTEAFF.

V usage is TRBV6-1 and J usage is TRBJ1-2, with a possible D match to TRBD1 (6 bases). There are 13 residues in the CDR3. V gave up 5 bases and J gave up 9 bases, with 16 bases separating them. Germline CDR1 reads MNHNS; CDR2 reads SASEGT. As DNA, the CDR3 is TGTGCCAGCAGTCACCTGGGGACATTTAGCTACACCTTC. Translated, it gives CASSHLGTFSYTF.

The CDR3 sequence is CASSPRLAEGETQYF. CDR3 coding DNA: TGTGCCAGCAGCCCACGACTAGCTGAGGGGGAGACCCAGTACTTC. The rearrangement joins TRBV9 to TRBJ2-5; 7 bases match TRBD2. CDR1 and CDR2 (germline): SGDLS, YYNGEE. The CDR3 length is 15 residues. V was pared by 4 bases and J by 5 bases, with 11 bases of the junction left unmatched.

This rearrangement joins TRBV5-6 to TRBJ1-6, with D possibly TRBD1 on 5 matching bases. This CDR3 contains 14 residues. Germline V CDR1 and CDR2: SGHDT, YYEEEE. The V gene lost 0 bases and the J gene lost 9 bases, with 10 bases spanning the gap. CDR3 sequence (DNA): TGTGCCAGCAGCTTGGCTGGGACTGGTTCACCCCTCCACTTT. Residues: CASSLAGTGSPLHF.

The chain is built from TRBV19 and TRBJ1-3; TRBD1 agrees at 10 bases. This CDR3 region has 15 residues. The V segment lost 10 bases and the J segment 4 bases; nucleotides outside the gene matches: 10. Germline CDR1 is LNHDA and CDR2 is SQIVND (reference sequence). The CDR3 spells CATMTGTGDGNTIYF. The CDR3 region has the DNA TGTGCCACCATGACCGGGACAGGGGACGGAAACACCATATATTTT.